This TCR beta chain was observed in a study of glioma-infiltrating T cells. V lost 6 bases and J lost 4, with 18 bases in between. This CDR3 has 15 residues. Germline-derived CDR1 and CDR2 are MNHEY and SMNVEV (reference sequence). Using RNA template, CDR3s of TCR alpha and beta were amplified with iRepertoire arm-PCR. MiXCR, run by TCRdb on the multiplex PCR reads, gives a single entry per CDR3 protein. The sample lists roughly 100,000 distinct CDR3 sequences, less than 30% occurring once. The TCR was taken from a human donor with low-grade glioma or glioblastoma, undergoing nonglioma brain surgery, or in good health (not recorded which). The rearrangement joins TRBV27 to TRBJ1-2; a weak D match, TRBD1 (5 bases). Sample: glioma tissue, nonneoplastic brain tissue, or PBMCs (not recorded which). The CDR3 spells CASSPMDTRSYGYTF. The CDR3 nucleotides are TGTGCCAGCAGCCCAATGGACACCCGATCCTATGGCTACACCTTC.